Below are 18 T cell receptor beta chains sequenced from a single sample in a study of cytomegalovirus exposure and HLA in healthy donors. Vbeta (60) and Jbeta (13) primers were used in the PCR. The data were produced by immunoSEQ multiplex PCR, yet TCRdb's version contains in-frame clones alone and is incomplete. Of 120,000 or so clones listed, approximately 84% are singletons. The sequencing input was PBMCs. These receptors originate from a man over 45 in good health and CMV-seronegative.

The V gene is TRBV6-5, the J gene TRBJ1-1, with D hard to call. From germline, CDR1 is MNHEY and CDR2 SVGAGI. The CDR3 is made up of 13 amino acids. Between the trimmed V and J ends, which lost 6 bases and 1 base, there was a span of 9 bases. CDR3 nucleotides: TGTGCCAGCAGCCAACCGGGGAACACTGAAGCTTTCTTT. This translates into CASSQPGNTEAFF.

This clone was found a few times. J is TRBJ2-7 and V is TRBV11-2, with D perhaps matching TRBD2 (6 bases). V was cut by 5 bases and J by 6 bases, with 11 bases left in between. This CDR3 region has 12 residues. Germline V lookup: CDR1 SGHAT, CDR2 FQNNGV. DNA for the CDR3: TGTGCCAGCAGCCGCACTAGCCGCGAGCAGTACTTC. Translated, it gives CASSRTSREQYF.

The rearrangement links TRBV6-4 to TRBJ2-1; no clear D gene. Germline CDR1 MRHNA, CDR2 SNTAGT. The CDR3 consists of 14 residues. V was pared by 3 bases and J by 6 bases, with 12 bases between. This CDR3 is CASSERSFGNEQFF. CDR3 sequence (DNA): TGTGCCAGCAGTGAAAGAAGTTTCGGCAATGAGCAGTTCTTC.

V and J are TRBV5-8 and TRBJ1-6; maybe TRBD1 (5 bases). Germline V gene sequence: CDR1 SGHTS, CDR2 YDEGEE. The CDR3 runs to 16 residues. Between the trimmed V and J ends, which lost 3 bases and 13 bases, there was a span of 23 bases. CDR3 in amino acids: CASSSGRGGVASPLHF. In DNA, the CDR3 is TGTGCCAGCAGCTCAGGGAGGGGAGGGGTGGCTTCCCCCCTCCACTTT. Using reference TRBV5-8 and TRBJ1-6 for the parts outside the CDR3, the full variable domain is EAGVTQSPTHLIKTRGQQATLRCSPISGHTSVYWYQQALGLGLQFLLWYDEGEERNRGNFPPRFSGRQFPNYSSELNVNALELEDSALYLCASSSGRGGVASPLHFGNGTRLTVT.

The rearrangement joins TRBV18 to TRBJ2-1; 8 nucleotides line up with TRBD2. The germline CDR1 and CDR2 sequences are KGHSH and LQKENI. The CDR3 sequence is 16 residues long. After removal of 3 bases from V and 1 base from J, the junction contained 5 bases not matched to a gene. CDR3 sequence: CASSPLRGVSYNEQFF. The CDR3 DNA reads as TGTGCCAGCTCACCTCTGCGGGGGGTATCCTACAATGAGCAGTTCTTC.

The J gene is TRBJ2-7, the V gene TRBV14; maybe TRBD1 (5 bases). The germline CDR1 and CDR2 sequences are SGHDN and FVKESK. CDR3 length: 16 residues. The ends were cut back, 2 bases at V and 2 bases at J, with 16 bases in the middle. The CDR3 nucleotides are TGTGCCAGCAGCCAACTTACAGGCAGCGAAACCTACGAGCAGTACTTC. As protein: CASSQLTGSETYEQYF.

This clone was picked up a small number of times. The gene calls are TRBV9 and TRBJ2-5; no firm D call. V dropped 9 bases and J dropped 7 bases, with 7 bases sitting between them. Germline lookup yields CDR1 SGDLS and CDR2 YYNGEE. This CDR3 has 9 amino acids. This CDR3 reads CANSGTQYF. The CDR3 nucleotides read TGTGCCAACTCGGGGACCCAGTACTTC.

The table lists this clone with a few counts. The chain links TRBV6-5 to TRBJ2-2; the match to TRBD2 covers 10 bases. Germline V gives CDR1 MNHEY, CDR2 SVGAGI. Trimming took 7 bases from V and 6 from J; bases not matched to a gene: 8. The CDR3 is 15 residues long. The CDR3 sequence is CASTVAGGIAGELFF. The CDR3 bases are TGTGCCAGCACCGTAGCGGGAGGCATCGCCGGGGAGCTGTTTTTT.

This clone has only one observation. The chain has TRBV23-1 and TRBJ1-1; unclear D gene. TRBV23-1 is an open reading frame whose function is uncertain. V shed 0 bases and J shed 4 bases, with 18 bases lying between them. The CDR3 sequence is 17 residues long. DNA for the CDR3: TGCGCCAGCAGTCAATCCGGCGGCGGGGTGGGTTGCACTGAAGCTTTCTTT. As protein: CASSQSGGGVGCTEAFF.

The chain uses TRBV30 and TRBJ1-4; D not certain. CDR1 and CDR2 (germline): GTSNPN, SVGIG (reference sequence). The germline V and J ends were trimmed by 3 bases and 3 bases, with 14 bases remaining between them. This CDR3 comprises 15 residues. The CDR3 region has the DNA TGTGCCTGGAGGACTGTCTCTGGCGCTAATGAAAAACTGTTTTTT. This gives the protein CAWRTVSGANEKLFF.

CDR3: CASSLAVAANYGYTF. The CDR3 nucleotides are TGTGCCAGCAGCTTAGCCGTGGCAGCTAACTATGGCTACACCTTC. This chain connects TRBV7-2 to TRBJ1-2; D gene ambiguous. V was pared by 0 bases and J by 0 bases, with 8 bases between. The CDR3 runs 15 residues. Germline V lookup: CDR1 SGHTA, CDR2 FQGNSA.

This chain links TRBV6-1 with TRBJ2-7; D perhaps matches TRBD1 (5 bases). The length of the CDR3 is 13 residues. With 6 bases removed from V and 6 bases from J, the gap between germline ends came to 15 bases. CDR1 is MNHNS and CDR2 is SASEGT in the germline V gene. CDR3 loop: CASRVRASGEQYF. The DNA for the CDR3 is TGTGCCAGCAGGGTCAGGGCTTCGGGCGAGCAGTACTTC.

This chain's CDR3 is CASSSFYGYTF. The CDR3 DNA reads TGTGCCAGCAGCTCGTTCTATGGCTACACCTTC. The chain joins TRBV6-1 to TRBJ1-2; no reliable D call. Trimming left V 6 bases short and J 4 bases short, with 6 bases between. Germline V CDR1 and CDR2: MNHNS, SASEGT. The length of the CDR3 is 11 residues.

This clone appeared once. V is TRBV6-1 and J is TRBJ2-3; D is ambiguous. CDR1 MNHNS and CDR2 SASEGT come from the germline V gene. With 2 bases removed from V and 0 bases from J, the gap between germline ends came to 6 bases. The CDR3 consists of 14 residues. DNA for the CDR3: TGTGCCAGCAGTGAATTAGCTAGCACAGATACGCAGTATTTT. It codes for CASSELASTDTQYF.

This clone was detected only once. The chain carries TRBV5-4 and TRBJ2-5; TRBD2 matches 7 bases. The DNA end favors TRBJ2-7, so the J call may be wrong. This CDR3 spans 14 amino acids. Germline-derived CDR1 and CDR2 are SGHNT and YYREEE (reference sequence). The CDR3 reads CASSLAENSYEQYF. CDR3 nucleotides: TGTGCCAGCAGCCTAGCGGAGAACTCCTACGAGCAGTACTTC.

As for this clone: The sample carries other DNA sequences with the same CDR3. This chain joins TRBV2 and TRBJ2-1, with a possible D match to TRBD1 (5 bases). V was pared by 2 bases and J by 6 bases, with 11 bases between. Germline V gives CDR1 SNHLY, CDR2 FYNNEI. The CDR3 length is 14 residues. The CDR3 spells CASSEQGSGNEQFF. CDR3 sequence (DNA): TGTGCCAGCAGTGAACAGGGTTCGGGCAATGAGCAGTTCTTC. Drawing the rest from reference TRBV2 and TRBJ2-1, the complete variable domain is EPEVTQTPSHQVTQMGQEVILRCVPISNHLYFYWYRQILGQKVEFLVSFYNNEISEKSEIFDDQFSVERPDGSNFTLKIRSTKLEDSAMYFCASSEQGSGNEQFFGPGTRLTVL.

This chain joins TRBV27 and TRBJ1-5; maybe TRBD1 (5 bases). V lost 0 bases and J 0 bases, leaving 15 bases between the germline ends. Germline V gene data show CDR1 as MNHEY and CDR2 as SMNVEV (reference sequence). CDR3 length: 18 residues. The CDR3 here is CASSLSQDAQYSNQPQHF. CDR3 nucleotide sequence: TGTGCCAGCAGTTTATCACAGGACGCCCAGTATAGCAATCAGCCCCAGCATTTT.

The V gene is TRBV4-3, the J gene TRBJ2-3; D perhaps matches TRBD1 (6 bases). This CDR3 spans 14 amino acids. CDR1 is LGHNA and CDR2 is YSLEER in the germline V gene. V lost 0 bases to trimming and J lost 10 bases, with 14 bases between them. Written as DNA, the CDR3 is TGCGCCAGCAGCCAAGAGAGTCAGGGGAGTGCGCAGTATTTT. Translation gives CASSQESQGSAQYF.